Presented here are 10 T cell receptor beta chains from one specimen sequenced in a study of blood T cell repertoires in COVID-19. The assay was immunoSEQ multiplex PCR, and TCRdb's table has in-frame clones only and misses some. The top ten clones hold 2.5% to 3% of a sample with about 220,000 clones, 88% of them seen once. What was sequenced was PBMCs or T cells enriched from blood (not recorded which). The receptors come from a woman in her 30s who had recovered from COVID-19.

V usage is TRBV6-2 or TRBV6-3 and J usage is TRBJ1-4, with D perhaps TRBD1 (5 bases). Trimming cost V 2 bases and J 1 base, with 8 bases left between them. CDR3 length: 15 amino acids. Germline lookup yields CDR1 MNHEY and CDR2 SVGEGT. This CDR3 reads CASSYRDRTNEKLFF. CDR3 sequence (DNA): TGTGCCAGCAGTTACAGAGACAGAACTAATGAAAAACTGTTTTTT.

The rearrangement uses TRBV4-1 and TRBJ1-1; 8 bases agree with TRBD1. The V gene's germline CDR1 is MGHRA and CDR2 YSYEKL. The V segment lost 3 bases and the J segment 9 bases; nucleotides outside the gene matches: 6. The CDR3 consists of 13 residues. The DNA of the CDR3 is TGCGCCAGCAGCCATAGCAGGGGGCAGCAAGCTTTCTTT. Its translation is CASSHSRGQQAFF.

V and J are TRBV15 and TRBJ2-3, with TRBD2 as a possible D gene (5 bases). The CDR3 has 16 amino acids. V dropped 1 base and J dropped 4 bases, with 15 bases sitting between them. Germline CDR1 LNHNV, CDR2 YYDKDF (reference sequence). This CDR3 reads CATSRGLRGMADTQYF. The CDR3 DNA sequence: TGTGCCACCAGCAGAGGTTTACGGGGAATGGCAGATACGCAGTATTTT.

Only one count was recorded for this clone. The DNA of the CDR3 is TGTGCCAGCCGACAGGGGATAGGAAATCAGCCCCAGCATTTT. It translates to CASRQGIGNQPQHF. The chain is built from TRBV2 and TRBJ1-5, with 8 positions matching TRBD1. This CDR3 contains 14 residues. Trimming removed 8 bases from V and 4 bases from J; junction bases left unmatched: 7. Germline loops: CDR1 SNHLY, CDR2 FYNNEI. Combining the CDR3 with reference TRBV2 and TRBJ1-5 gives the whole variable domain EPEVTQTPSHQVTQMGQEVILRCVPISNHLYFYWYRQILGQKVEFLVSFYNNEISEKSEIFDDQFSVERPDGSNFTLKIRSTKLEDSAMYFCASRQGIGNQPQHFGDGTRLSIL.

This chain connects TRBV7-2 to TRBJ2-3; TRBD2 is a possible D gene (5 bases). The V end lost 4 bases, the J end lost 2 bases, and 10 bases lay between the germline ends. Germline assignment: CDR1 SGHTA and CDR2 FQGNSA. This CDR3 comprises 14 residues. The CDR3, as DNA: TGTGCCAGCAGCTCGACGGGGATCACAGATACGCAGTATTTT. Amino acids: CASSSTGITDTQYF.

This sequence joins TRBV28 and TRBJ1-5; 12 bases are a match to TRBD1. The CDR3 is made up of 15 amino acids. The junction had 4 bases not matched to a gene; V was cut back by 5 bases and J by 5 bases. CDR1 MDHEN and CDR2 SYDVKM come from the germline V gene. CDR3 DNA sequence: TGTGCCAGCAGTCCGGGACAGGGGGCTCATCAGCCCCAGCATTTT. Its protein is CASSPGQGAHQPQHF.

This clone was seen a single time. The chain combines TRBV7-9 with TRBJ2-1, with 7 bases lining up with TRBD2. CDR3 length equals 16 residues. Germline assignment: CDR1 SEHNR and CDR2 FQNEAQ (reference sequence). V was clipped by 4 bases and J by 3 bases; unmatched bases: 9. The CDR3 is CASSSRLASGYNEQFF. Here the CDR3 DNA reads TGTGCCAGCAGCTCAAGACTAGCTAGTGGCTACAATGAGCAGTTCTTC.

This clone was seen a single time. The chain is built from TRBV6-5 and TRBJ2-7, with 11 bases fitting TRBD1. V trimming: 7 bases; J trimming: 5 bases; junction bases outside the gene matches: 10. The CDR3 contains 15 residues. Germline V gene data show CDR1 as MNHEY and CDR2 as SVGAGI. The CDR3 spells CASTTKGTGGNEQYF. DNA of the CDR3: TGTGCCAGCACTACTAAGGGGACAGGGGGTAACGAGCAGTACTTC.

CDR3 in DNA: TGTGCCAGCAGCCTAGACAGGGATTCCTACAATGAGCAGTTCTTC. As protein: CASSLDRDSYNEQFF. The genes are TRBV3-1 (or the pseudogene TRBV3-2) and TRBJ2-1; 7 nucleotides agree with TRBD1. With 4 bases clipped from V and 1 base from J, the junction kept 4 bases outside the gene matches. The germline CDR1 and CDR2 sequences are LGHDT and YNNKEL (reference sequence). There are 15 residues in the CDR3.

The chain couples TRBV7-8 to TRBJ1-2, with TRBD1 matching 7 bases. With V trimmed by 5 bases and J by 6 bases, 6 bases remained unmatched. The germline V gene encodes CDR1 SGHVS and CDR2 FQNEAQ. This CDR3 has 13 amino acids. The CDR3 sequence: CASSPLQGNGYTF. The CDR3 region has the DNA TGTGCCAGCAGCCCCCTACAGGGGAATGGCTACACCTTC.